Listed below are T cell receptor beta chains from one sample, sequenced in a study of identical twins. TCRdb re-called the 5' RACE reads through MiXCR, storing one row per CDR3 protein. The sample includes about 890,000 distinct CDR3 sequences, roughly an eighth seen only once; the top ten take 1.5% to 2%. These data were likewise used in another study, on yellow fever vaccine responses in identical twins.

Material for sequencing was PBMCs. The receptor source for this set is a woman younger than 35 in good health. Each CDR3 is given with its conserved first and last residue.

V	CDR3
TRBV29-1	CSALRPQGYGYTF
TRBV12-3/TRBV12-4	CASSLPSYPGQRNEQFF
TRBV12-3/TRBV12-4	CASSLQGRSSYNEQFF
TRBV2	CASGSGVGYEQFF
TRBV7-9	CASSDGGADTQYF
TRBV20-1	CSASRQGANQPQHF
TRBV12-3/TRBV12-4	CASSFDLAAGKTGELFF
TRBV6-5	CASSYRGKQGSYEQYF
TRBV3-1	CASSPPGQGPEAFF
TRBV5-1	CASSLDRDSGANVLTF
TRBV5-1	CASSPSAGTKLLGANVLTF
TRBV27	CASSFSGVGNSPLHF
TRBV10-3	CAISEPRQGAEAFF
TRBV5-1	CASSSSSGGVYEQYF
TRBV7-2	CASSSGEVSNQPQHF
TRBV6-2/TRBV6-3	CASSNAGVGTEAFF
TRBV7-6	CASSLQGAAYNEQFF
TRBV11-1	CASSLAGGQDWRSSYEQYF
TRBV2	CASSARDREYYGYTF
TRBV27	CASGTSRNEQFF
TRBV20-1	CSALSGSTEQFF
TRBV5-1	CASSSVEGQVLNEQFF
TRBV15	CATSSQFGLAYNEQFF
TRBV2	CASSEAHISGSLYEQYF
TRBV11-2	CASSLRASGRASHNEQFF
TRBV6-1	CASREGVVAYEQYF
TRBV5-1	CASSRTGFADTQYF
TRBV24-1	CATSGDRAYNEQFF
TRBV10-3	CAISEKTTNLETQYF
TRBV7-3	CASSWGFGETQYF
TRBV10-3	CAITPTAMNTEAFF
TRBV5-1	CASSLGPLSTGELFF
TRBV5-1	CASRLAGEYNEQFF
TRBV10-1	CASSDSGGAYNEQFF
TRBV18	CASSPKGTVTTYNEQFF
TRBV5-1	CASSLFLGVGGEQFF
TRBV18	CASSPAGQGAGTDTQYF
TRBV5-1	CASSLDWGRNTEAFF
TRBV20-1	CSANELRDRNNEQFF